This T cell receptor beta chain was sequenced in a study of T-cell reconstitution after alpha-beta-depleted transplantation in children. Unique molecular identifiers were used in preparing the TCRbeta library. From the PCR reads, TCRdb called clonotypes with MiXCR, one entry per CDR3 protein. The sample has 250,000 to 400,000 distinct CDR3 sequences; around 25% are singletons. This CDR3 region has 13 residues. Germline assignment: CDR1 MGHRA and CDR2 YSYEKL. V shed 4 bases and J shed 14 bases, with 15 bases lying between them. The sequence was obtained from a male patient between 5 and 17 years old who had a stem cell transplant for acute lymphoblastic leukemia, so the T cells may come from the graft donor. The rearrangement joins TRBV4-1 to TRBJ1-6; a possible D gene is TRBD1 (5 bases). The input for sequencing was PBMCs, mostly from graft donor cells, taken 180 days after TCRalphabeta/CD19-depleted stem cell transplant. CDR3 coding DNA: TGCGCCAGCAGCCGGACACGGCCCGAGGCCCTCCACTTT. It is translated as CASSRTRPEALHF.